This entry concerns a single TCR beta chain. The data belong to a study of CD8+ T cells in alopecia areata. Overall study: Those patients who were treated received oral tofacitinib, which was given at 5 to 10 mg twice daily for moderate-to-severe alopecia areata.

After isolation, RNA underwent reverse transcription to generate cDNA as the sequencing template. Sequencing used immunoSEQ multiplex PCR; TCRdb keeps in-frame clones, though not all of them. The sample lists 130,000 to 150,000 clones; more than 40% were seen once. Germline V gene sequence: CDR1 SGHNT, CDR2 YYREEE (reference sequence). V lost 4 bases, J lost 12 bases, and 10 bases stayed unmatched. This CDR3 region has 14 residues. The source of this sequence is a human donor with alopecia areata. The sample consisted of CD4+ T cells sorted from blood. The J gene is TRBJ2-3, the V gene TRBV5-4, with TRBD2 matching 11 bases. For the CDR3, the DNA is TGTGCCAGCAGCCCTAGCGGGGGGAGCATTAACCAGTATTTT. Translated: CASSPSGGSINQYF.